Listed below are T cell receptor beta chains from one sample, sequenced in a study of T cell responses to AZD1222 COVID-19 vaccine. Generated by immunoSEQ multiplex PCR, the TCRdb table keeps only in-frame clones and is missing some. The table shows nearly 110,000 clones, with roughly nine tenths occurring only once. The starting material was peripheral blood, obtained on day 0 of AZD1222 vaccination. All receptors derive from an adult in good health. Each CDR3 is given with its conserved first and last residue. A D gene is named only where the DNA matches it firmly. Clone size appears in some rows only: once, few, many, or a class for an expanded clone.

>.|TRBJ2-5|TRBD2|TRBV12-5
TGTGCTAGTGTGTCCCCCGGGGCGGGAGGGATACAAGAGACCCAGTACTTC
CASVSPGAGGIQETQYF
>.|TRBJ2-3|TRBD2|TRBV7-2
TGTGCCAGCAGCTTAACCCCCCCGGGACTAGGGGGGGCAGATACGCAGTATTTT
CASSLTPPGLGGADTQYF
>.|TRBJ1-5|TRBD1|TRBV6-5
TGTGCCAGCAGTCACGGACAGGGCCCCAATCAGCCCCAGCATTTT
CASSHGQGPNQPQHF
>.|TRBJ2-3|.|TRBV4-3
TGCGCCAGCCGCGGCCAGGGGAATACGCAGTATTTT
CASRGQGNTQYF
>.|TRBJ1-3|TRBD1|TRBV5-1
TGCGCCAGCAGCCTCGGACAGGGGGCATTATCTGGAAACACCATATATTTT
CASSLGQGALSGNTIYF
>many|TRBJ1-5|.|TRBV10-1
TGCGCCAGCAGTTACGGGAGTGAGGCAACCCGGGACTTTTACCAGCATTTT
CASSYGSEATRDFYQHF
>.|TRBJ1-1|.|TRBV2
TGTGCCAGCGTGGCCAGGGAGGGTTGGAACACTGAAGCTTTCTTT
CASVAREGWNTEAFF
>.|TRBJ2-3|.|TRBV9
TGTGCCAGCAGCCCCCGGACTATCAGAGATACGCAGTATTTT
CASSPRTIRDTQYF
>.|TRBJ1-3|.|TRBV7-2
TGTGCCAGCAGCTTAGTCGGGACGGCGTTTTCTTTTTCTGGAAACACCATATATTTT
CASSLVGTAFSFSGNTIYF
>.|TRBJ2-3|TRBD2|TRBV27
TGTGCCAGCAGTTTAATTTCAGCGGGAGGTGATACGCAGTATTTT
CASSLISAGGDTQYF
>.|TRBJ2-3|TRBD2|TRBV4-3
TGCGCCAGCAGCCGAAGATATTTTGGGACTAGCGGGAACTCGAACACAGATACGCAGTATTTT
CASSRRYFGTSGNSNTDTQYF
>.|TRBJ1-2|.|TRBV3-1/TRBV3-2
TGTGCCAGCAGCCAAGATTGGGGCTATGGCTACACCTTC
CASSQDWGYGYTF
>.|TRBJ1-1|TRBD1|TRBV29-1
TGCAGCGTTGAAGATTCCTCCCGACAGGGGATGAGAATGAACACTGAAGCTTTCTTT
CSVEDSSRQGMRMNTEAFF
>many|TRBJ2-3|.|TRBV29-1
TGCAGCGTTGATGTTCACACAGATACGCAGTATTTT
CSVDVHTDTQYF
>.|TRBJ2-1|.|TRBV15
TGTGCCACCAGCAGACTTTACAATGAGCAGTTCTTC
CATSRLYNEQFF
>.|TRBJ1-2|.|TRBV7-2
TGTGCCAGCAGCTTAGTCGAATGGGGGATTGAAGGCTACACCTTC
CASSLVEWGIEGYTF
>.|TRBJ2-7|.|TRBV11-2
TGTGCCAGCAGCTTAGGACTAGACGACGAGCAGTACTTC
CASSLGLDDEQYF
>many|TRBJ2-7|TRBD2|TRBV2
TGTGCCAGCAGTCCTAGCGGGGAGCTAACCTACGAGCAGTACTTC
CASSPSGELTYEQYF
>.|TRBJ1-1|.|TRBV6-5
TGTGCCAGCGGGAGGTTTGAAGCTTTCTTT
CASGRFEAFF
>.|TRBJ2-7|TRBD2|TRBV7-9
TGTGCCAGCACCCAGGGACTAAAAACCTACGAGCAGTACTTC
CASTQGLKTYEQYF
>.|TRBJ2-7|TRBD1|TRBV30
TGTGCCTGGACCCGTAAAGGGGCAGGGGGAATCTACGAGCAGTACTTC
CAWTRKGAGGIYEQYF
>once|TRBJ1-2|.|TRBV10-3
TGTGCCATCAGTGAACAGCGAGGCTATGGCTACACCTTC
CAISEQRGYGYTF